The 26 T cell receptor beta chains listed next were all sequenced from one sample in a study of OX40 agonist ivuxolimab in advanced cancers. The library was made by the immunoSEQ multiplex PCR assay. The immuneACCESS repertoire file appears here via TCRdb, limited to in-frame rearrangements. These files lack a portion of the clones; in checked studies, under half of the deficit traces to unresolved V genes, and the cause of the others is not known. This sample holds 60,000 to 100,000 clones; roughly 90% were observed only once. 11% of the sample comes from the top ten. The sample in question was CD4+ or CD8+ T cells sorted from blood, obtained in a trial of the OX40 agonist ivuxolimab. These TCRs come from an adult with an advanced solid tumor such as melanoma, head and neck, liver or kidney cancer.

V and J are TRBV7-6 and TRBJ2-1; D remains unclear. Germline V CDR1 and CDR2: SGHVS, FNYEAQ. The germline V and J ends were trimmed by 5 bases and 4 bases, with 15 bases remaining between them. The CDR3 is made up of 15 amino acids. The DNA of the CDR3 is TGTGCCAGCAGCCCGGCAGCGAAAGGGTACAATGAGCAGTTCTTC. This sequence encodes CASSPAAKGYNEQFF.

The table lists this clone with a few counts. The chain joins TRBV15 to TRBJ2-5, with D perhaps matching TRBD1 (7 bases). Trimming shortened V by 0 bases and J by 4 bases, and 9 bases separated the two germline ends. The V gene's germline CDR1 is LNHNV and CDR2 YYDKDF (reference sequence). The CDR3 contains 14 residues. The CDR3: CATSRDRGVETQYF. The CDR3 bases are TGTGCCACCAGCAGAGACAGGGGGGTAGAGACCCAGTACTTC.

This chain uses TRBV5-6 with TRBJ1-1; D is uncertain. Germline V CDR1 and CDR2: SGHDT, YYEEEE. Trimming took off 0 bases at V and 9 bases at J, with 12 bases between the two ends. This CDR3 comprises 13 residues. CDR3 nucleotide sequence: TGTGCCAGCAGCTTGGAACTCGACACCAAAGCTTTCTTT. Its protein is CASSLELDTKAFF.

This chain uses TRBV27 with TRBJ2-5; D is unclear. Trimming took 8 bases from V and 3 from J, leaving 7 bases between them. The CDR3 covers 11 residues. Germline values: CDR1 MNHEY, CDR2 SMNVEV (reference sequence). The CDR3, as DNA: TGTGCCAGCGGACGGGAAGAGACCCAGTACTTC. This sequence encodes CASGREETQYF.

The CDR3 coding sequence is TGTGCCAGCAGCTTCGGGGTAGGGTTATACGAGCAGTACTTC. This codes for CASSFGVGLYEQYF. The chain is built from TRBV11-2 and TRBJ2-7; the D gene is possibly TRBD2 (5 bases). This CDR3 is built from 14 residues. Trimming left V 3 bases short and J 4 bases short, with 13 bases between. Per germline, CDR1 SGHAT and CDR2 FQNNGV.

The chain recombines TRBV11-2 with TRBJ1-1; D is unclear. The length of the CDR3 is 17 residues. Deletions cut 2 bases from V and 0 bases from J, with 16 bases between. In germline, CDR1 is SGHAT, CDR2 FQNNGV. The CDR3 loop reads CASSLSGYNRMNTEAFF. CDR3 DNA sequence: TGTGCCAGCAGCTTAAGCGGTTACAACCGAATGAACACTGAAGCTTTCTTT.

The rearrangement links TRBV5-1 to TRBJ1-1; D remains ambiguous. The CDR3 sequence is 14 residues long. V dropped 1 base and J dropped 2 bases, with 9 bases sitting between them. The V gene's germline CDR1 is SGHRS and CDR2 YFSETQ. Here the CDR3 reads CASSLPFTNTEAFF. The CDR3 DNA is TGCGCCAGCAGCTTGCCATTCACAAACACTGAAGCTTTCTTT.

The CDR3 bases are TGTGCCAGCAGCTTAGCTATAATGGCATCAACTAATGAAAAACTGTTTTTT. This gives the protein CASSLAIMASTNEKLFF. This sequence joins TRBV7-8 and TRBJ1-4; D is unresolved. Trimming cost V 0 bases and J 0 bases, with 11 bases left between them. The CDR3 runs to 17 residues. Germline V gene lookup returns CDR1 SGHVS and CDR2 FQNEAQ.

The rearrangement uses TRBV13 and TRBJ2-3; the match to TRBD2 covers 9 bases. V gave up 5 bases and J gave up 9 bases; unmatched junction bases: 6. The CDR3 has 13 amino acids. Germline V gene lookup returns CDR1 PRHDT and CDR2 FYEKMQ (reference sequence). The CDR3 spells CASSPIAGDTQYF. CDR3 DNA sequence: TGTGCCAGCAGCCCTATAGCGGGGGACACGCAGTATTTT. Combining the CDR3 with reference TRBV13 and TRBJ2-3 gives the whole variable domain AAGVIQSPRHLIKEKRETATLKCYPIPRHDTVYWYQQGPGQDPQFLISFYEKMQSDKGSIPDRFSAQQFSDYHSELNMSSLELGDSALYFCASSPIAGDTQYFGPGTRLTVL.

In nucleotides, the CDR3 is TGTGCCAGCAGCGCCCCCTCCGGGGGGGCGGGAGATACGCAGTATTTT. This gives the protein CASSAPSGGAGDTQYF. J is TRBJ2-3 and V is TRBV9; 8 bases map to TRBD2. The CDR3 loop spans 16 amino acids. The J segment lost 5 bases and the V segment lost 3 bases, leaving 11 bases of the junction unmatched. Germline CDR1 is SGDLS and CDR2 is YYNGEE.

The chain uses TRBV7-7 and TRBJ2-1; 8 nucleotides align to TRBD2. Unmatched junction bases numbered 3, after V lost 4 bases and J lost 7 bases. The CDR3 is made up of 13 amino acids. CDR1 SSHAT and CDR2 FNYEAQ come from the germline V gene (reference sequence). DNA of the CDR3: TGTGCCAGCAGCTACACTAGCGGTAATGAGCAGTTCTTC. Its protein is CASSYTSGNEQFF.

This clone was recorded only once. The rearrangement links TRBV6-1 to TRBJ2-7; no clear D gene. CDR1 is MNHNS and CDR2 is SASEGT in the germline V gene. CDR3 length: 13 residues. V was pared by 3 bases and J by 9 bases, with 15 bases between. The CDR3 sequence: CASSEGLLPGQYF. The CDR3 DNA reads TGTGCCAGCAGTGAGGGCCTCTTGCCCGGGCAGTACTTC.

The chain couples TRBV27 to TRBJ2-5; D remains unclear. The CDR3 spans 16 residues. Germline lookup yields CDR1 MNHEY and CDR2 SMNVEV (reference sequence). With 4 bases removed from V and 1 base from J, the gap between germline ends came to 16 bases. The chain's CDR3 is CASSSIPLGFQETQYF. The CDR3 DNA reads TGTGCCAGCAGTTCAATCCCCCTAGGGTTCCAAGAGACCCAGTACTTC.

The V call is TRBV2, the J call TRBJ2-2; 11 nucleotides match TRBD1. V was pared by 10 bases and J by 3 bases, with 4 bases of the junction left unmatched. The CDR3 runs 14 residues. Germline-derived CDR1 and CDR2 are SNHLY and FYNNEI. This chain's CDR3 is CAKEDRGHTGELFF. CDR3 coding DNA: TGTGCCAAGGAGGACAGGGGGCACACCGGGGAGCTGTTTTTT.

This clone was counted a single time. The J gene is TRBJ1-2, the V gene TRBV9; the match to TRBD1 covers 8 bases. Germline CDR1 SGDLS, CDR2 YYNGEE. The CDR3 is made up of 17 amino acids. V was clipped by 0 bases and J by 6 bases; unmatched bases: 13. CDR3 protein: CASSVGSSGRGLDGYTF. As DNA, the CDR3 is TGTGCCAGCAGCGTAGGTAGTAGTGGCAGGGGGCTTGATGGCTACACCTTC.

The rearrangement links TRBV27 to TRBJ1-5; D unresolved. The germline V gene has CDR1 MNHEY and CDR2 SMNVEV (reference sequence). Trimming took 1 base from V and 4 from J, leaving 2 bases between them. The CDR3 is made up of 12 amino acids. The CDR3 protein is CASSLLNQPQHF. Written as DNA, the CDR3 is TGTGCCAGCAGTTTATTGAATCAGCCCCAGCATTTT.

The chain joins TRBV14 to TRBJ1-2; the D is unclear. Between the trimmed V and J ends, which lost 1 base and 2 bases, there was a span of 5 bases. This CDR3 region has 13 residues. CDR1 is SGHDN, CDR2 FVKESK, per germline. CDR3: CASSQARNYGYTF. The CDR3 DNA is TGTGCCAGCAGCCAAGCAAGGAACTATGGCTACACCTTC.

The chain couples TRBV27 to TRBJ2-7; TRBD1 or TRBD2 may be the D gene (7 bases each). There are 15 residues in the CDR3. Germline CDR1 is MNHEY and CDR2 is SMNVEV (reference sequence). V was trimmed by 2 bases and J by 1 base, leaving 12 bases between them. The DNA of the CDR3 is TGTGCCAGCAGTTTACAGGGGGAGGGATCCTACGAGCAGTACTTC. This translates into CASSLQGEGSYEQYF.

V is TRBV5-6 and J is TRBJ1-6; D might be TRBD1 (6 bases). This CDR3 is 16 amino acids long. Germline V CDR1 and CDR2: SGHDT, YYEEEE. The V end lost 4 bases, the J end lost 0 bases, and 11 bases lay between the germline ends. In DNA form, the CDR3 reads TGTGCCAGCAGCCCCGGGGACAACTCCTATAATTCACCCCTCCACTTT. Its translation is CASSPGDNSYNSPLHF.

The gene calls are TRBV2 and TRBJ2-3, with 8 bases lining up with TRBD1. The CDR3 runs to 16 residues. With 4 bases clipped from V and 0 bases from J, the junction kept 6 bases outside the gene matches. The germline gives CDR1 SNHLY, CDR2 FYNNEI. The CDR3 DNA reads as TGTGCCAGCAGTGCGCCTCAGGGGGCCAGCACAGATACGCAGTATTTT. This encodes CASSAPQGASTDTQYF.

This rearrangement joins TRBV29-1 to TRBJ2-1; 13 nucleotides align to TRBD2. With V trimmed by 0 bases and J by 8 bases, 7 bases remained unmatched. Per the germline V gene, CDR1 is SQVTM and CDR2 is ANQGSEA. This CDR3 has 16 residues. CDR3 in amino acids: CSVEDAGLAGLYEQFF. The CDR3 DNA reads TGCAGCGTTGAAGATGCGGGACTAGCGGGGTTATATGAGCAGTTCTTC.

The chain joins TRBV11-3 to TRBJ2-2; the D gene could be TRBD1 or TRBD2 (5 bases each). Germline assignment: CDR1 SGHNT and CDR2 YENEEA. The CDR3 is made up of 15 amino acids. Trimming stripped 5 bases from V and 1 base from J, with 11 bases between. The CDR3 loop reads CASSPGTVNTGELFF. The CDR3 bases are TGTGCCAGCAGCCCCGGGACCGTGAACACCGGGGAGCTGTTTTTT.

The CDR3 region is CASSSTGYDSPLHF. The CDR3 DNA is TGCGCCAGCAGCTCGACAGGTTACGATTCACCCCTCCACTTT. The chain joins TRBV5-1 to TRBJ1-6; tentatively, D is TRBD1 (6 bases). This CDR3 region has 14 residues. From germline, CDR1 is SGHRS and CDR2 YFSETQ. V was pared by 3 bases and J by 8 bases, with 12 bases between.

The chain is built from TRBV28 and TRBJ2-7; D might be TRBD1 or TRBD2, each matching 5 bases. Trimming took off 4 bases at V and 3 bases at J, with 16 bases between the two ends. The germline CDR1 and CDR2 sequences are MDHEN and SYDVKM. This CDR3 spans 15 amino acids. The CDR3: CASSYGAVGIYEQYF. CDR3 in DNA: TGTGCCAGCAGTTACGGGGCGGTCGGGATCTACGAGCAGTACTTC. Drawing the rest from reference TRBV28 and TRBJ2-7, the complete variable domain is DVKVTQSSRYLVKRTGEKVFLECVQDMDHENMFWYRQDPGLGLRLIYFSYDVKMKEKGDIPEGYSVSREKKERFSLILESASTNQTSMYLCASSYGAVGIYEQYFGPGTRLTVT.

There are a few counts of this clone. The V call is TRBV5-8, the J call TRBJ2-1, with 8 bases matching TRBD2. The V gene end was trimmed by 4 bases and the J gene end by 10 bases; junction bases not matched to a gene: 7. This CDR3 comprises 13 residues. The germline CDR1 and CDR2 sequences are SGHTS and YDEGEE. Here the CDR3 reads CASSPGGIKEQFF. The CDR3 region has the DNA TGTGCCAGCAGCCCGGGAGGGATAAAAGAGCAGTTCTTC.

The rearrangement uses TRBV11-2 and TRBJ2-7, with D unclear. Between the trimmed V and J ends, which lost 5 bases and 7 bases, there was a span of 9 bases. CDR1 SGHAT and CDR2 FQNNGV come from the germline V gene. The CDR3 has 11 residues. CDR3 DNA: TGTGCCAGCAGCCCCCCTGGGGAGCAGTACTTC. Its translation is CASSPPGEQYF.